This entry describes one T cell receptor beta chain. Time point defined: 2014-2015 season, 7 days after vaccination. The sample originates from a study of follicular helper T cells after annual influenza vaccination. Germline values: CDR1 LNHDA, CDR2 SQIVND (reference sequence). The CDR3 is 13 residues long. The V gene lost 0 bases and the J gene lost 8 bases, with 10 bases spanning the gap. Clones were sequenced by immunoSEQ multiplex PCR, and TCRdb holds only the in-frame ones, with some missing. The top ten hold 1.8% of the sample, which has 6,000 to 9,500 clones, approximately 82% seen once. V usage is TRBV19 and J usage is TRBJ2-5; D unclear. The clonotype comes from an adult who received the influenza vaccine. The sample here was CXCR5+ CD38- circulating T follicular helper cells from blood, taken 7 days after influenza vaccination. Subset given: circulating Tfh, non-naive CD4+CXCR5+PD-1+ (ICOS+CD38+ or ICOS-CD38-). CDR3: CASSIDAVQTQYF. In DNA form, the CDR3 reads TGTGCCAGTAGTATAGACGCAGTCCAAACCCAGTACTTC.